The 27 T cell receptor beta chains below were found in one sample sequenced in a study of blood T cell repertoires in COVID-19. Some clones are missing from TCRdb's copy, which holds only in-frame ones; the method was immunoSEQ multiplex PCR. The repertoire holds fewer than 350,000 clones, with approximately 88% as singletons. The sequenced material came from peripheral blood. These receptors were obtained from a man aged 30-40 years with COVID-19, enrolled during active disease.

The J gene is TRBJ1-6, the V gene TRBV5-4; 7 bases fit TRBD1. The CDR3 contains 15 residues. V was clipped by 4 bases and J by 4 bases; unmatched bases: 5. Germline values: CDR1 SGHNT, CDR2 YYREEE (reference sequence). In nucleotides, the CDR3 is TGTGCCAGCAGCGCAACGGGACAGTATAATTCACCCCTCCACTTT. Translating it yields CASSATGQYNSPLHF.

CDR3 in amino acids: CASSPRQGANYGYTF. CDR3 nucleotides: TGTGCCAGCAGCCCCCGACAGGGGGCGAACTATGGCTACACCTTC. The chain joins TRBV3-1 (or the pseudogene TRBV3-2) to TRBJ1-2, with 10 bases fitting TRBD1. The CDR3 totals 15 residues. Per germline, CDR1 LGHDT and CDR2 YNNKEL (reference sequence). The V and J ends lost 4 bases and 2 bases, in that order; junction bases with no gene match: 4.

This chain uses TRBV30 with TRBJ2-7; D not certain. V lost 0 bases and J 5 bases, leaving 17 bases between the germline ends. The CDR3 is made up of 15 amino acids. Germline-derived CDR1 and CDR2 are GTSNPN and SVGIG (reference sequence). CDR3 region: CAWSVGALNRDEQYF. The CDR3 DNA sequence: TGTGCCTGGAGTGTCGGAGCCTTGAATCGAGACGAGCAGTACTTC.

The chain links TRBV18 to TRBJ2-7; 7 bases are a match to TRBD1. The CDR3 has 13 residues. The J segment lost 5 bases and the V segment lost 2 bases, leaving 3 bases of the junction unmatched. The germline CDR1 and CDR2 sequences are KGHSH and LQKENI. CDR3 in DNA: TGTGCCAGCTCACCATCACAGGGGAACGAGCAGTACTTC. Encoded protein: CASSPSQGNEQYF.

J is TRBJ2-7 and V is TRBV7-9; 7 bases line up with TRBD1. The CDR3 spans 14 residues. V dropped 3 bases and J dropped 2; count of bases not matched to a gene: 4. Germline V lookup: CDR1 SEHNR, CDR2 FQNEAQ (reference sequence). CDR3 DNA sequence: TGTGCCAGCAGCTTCCGGGACAGCACCTACGAGCAGTACTTC. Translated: CASSFRDSTYEQYF.

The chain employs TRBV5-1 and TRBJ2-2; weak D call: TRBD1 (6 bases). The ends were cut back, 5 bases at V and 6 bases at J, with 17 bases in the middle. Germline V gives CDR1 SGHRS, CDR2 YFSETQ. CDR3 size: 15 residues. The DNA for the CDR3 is TGCGCCAGCAGAAAAGAACAGGGTAATTCCGGGGAGCTGTTTTTT. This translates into CASRKEQGNSGELFF. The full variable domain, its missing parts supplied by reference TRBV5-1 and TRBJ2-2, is KAGVTQTPRYLIKTRGQQVTLSCSPISGHRSVSWYQQTPGQGLQFLFEYFSETQRNKGNFPGRFSGRQFSNSRSEMNVSTLELGDSALYLCASRKEQGNSGELFFGEGSRLTVL.

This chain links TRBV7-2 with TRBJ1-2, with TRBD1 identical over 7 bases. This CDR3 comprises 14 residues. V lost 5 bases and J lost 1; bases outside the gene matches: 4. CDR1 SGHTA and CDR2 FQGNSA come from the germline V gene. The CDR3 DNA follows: TGTGCCAGCAGCACCCGGGACAGTAACTATGGCTACACCTTC. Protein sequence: CASSTRDSNYGYTF.

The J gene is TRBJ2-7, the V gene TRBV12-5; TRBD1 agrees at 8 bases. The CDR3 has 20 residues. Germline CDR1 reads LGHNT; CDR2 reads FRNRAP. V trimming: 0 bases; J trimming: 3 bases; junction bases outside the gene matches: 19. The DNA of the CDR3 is TGTGCTAGTGGTTTGGTAAGTCCGGACAGGGTAAACAGTCAGTACTACGAGCAGTACTTC. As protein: CASGLVSPDRVNSQYYEQYF. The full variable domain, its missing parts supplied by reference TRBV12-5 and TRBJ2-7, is DARVTQTPRHKVTEMGQEVTMRCQPILGHNTVFWYRQTMMQGLELLAYFRNRAPLDDSGMPKDRFSAEMPDATLATLKIQPSEPRDSAVYFCASGLVSPDRVNSQYYEQYFGPGTRLTVT.

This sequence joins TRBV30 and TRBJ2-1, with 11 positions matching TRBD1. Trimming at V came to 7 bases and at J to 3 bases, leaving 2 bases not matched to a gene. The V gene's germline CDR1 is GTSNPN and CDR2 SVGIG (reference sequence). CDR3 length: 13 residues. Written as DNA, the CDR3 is TGTGCCTCGGGACAGGGGGGCTACAATGAGCAGTTCTTC. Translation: CASGQGGYNEQFF. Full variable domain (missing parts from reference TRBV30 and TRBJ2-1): SQTIHQWPATLVQPVGSPLSLECTVEGTSNPNLYWYRQAAGRGLQLLFYSVGIGQISSEVPQNLSASRPQDRQFILSSKKLLLSDSGFYLCASGQGGYNEQFFGPGTRLTVL.

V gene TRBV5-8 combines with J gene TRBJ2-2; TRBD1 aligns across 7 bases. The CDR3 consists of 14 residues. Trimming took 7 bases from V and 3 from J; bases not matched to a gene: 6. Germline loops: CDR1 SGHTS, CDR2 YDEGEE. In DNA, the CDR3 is TGTGCCAGCCGCCCAGGGACAGACACCGGGGAGCTGTTTTTT. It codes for CASRPGTDTGELFF.

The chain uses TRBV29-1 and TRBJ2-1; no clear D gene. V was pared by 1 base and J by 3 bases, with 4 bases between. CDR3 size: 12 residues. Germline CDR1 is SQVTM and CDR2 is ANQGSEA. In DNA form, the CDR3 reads TGCAGCGTTGAAGCCGGCTACAATGAGCAGTTCTTC. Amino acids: CSVEAGYNEQFF.

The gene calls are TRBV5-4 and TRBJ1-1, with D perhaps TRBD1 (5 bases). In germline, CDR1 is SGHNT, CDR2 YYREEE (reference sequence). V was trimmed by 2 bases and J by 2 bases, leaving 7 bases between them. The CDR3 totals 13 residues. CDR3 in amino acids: CASSFQGNTEAFF. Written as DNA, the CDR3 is TGTGCCAGCAGCTTCCAGGGTAACACTGAAGCTTTCTTT.

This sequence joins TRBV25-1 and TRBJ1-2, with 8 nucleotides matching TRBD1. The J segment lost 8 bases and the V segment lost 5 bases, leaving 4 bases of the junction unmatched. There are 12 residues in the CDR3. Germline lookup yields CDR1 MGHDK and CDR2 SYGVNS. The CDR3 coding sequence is TGTGCCAGCAGTAGGACAGGGAACGGCTACACCTTC. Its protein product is CASSRTGNGYTF.

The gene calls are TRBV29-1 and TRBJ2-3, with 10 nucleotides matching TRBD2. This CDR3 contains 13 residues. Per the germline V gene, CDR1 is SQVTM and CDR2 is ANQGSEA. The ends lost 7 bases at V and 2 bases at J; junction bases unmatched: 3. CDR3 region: CSGTSGATDTQYF. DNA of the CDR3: TGCAGCGGTACTAGCGGGGCCACAGATACGCAGTATTTT.

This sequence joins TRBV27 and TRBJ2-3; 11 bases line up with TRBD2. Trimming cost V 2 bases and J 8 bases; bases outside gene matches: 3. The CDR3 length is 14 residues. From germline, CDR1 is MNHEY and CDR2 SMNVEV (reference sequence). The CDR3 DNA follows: TGTGCCAGCAGTTTAGGTAGCGGGAGGGTTACGCAGTATTTT. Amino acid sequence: CASSLGSGRVTQYF.

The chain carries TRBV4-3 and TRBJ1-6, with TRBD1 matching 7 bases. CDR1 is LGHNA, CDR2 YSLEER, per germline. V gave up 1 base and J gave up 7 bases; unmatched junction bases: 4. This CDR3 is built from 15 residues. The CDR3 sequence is CASSQVAGGNSPLHF. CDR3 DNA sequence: TGCGCCAGCAGCCAAGTGGCAGGGGGGAATTCACCCCTCCACTTT.

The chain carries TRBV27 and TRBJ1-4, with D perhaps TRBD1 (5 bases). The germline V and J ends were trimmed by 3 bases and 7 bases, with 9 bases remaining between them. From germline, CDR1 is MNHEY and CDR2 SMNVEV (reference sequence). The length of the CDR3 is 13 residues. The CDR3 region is CASSLGRGEKLFF. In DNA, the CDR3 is TGTGCCAGCAGTTTGGGGCGAGGTGAAAAACTGTTTTTT. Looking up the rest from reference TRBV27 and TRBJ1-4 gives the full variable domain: EAQVTQNPRYLITVTGKKLTVTCSQNMNHEYMSWYRQDPGLGLRQIYYSMNVEVTDKGDVPEGYKVSRKEKRNFPLILESPSPNQTSLYFCASSLGRGEKLFFGSGTQLSVL.

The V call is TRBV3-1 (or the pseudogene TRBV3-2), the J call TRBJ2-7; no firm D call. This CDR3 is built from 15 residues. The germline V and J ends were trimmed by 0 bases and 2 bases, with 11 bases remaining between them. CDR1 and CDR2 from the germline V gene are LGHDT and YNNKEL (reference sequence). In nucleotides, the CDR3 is TGTGCCAGCAGCCAAGACCAGGCACCAGCCTACGAGCAGTACTTC. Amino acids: CASSQDQAPAYEQYF.

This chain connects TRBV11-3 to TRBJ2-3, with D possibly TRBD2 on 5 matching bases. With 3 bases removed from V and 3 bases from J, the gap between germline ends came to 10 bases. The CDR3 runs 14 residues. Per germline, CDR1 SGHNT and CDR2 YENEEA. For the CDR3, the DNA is TGTGCCAGCAGCTTTAGAGGGATTACAGATACGCAGTATTTT. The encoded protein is CASSFRGITDTQYF.

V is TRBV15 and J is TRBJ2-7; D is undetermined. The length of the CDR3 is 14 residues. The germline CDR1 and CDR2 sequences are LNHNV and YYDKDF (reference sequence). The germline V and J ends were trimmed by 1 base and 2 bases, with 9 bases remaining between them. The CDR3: CATSRADITYEQYF. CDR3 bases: TGTGCCACCAGCAGAGCAGATATCACCTACGAGCAGTACTTC.

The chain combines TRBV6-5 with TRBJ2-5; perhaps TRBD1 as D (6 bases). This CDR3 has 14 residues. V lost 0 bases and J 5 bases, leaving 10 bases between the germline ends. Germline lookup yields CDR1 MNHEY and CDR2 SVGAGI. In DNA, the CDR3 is TGTGCCAGCAGTTACTCCAGGGGTTTGGAGACCCAGTACTTC. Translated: CASSYSRGLETQYF.

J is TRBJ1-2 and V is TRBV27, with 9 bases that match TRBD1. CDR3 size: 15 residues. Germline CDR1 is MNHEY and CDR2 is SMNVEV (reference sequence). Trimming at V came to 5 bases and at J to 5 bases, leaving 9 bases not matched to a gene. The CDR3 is CASSPHRGRSYGYTF. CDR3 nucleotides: TGTGCCAGCAGTCCCCACAGGGGGCGGTCATATGGCTACACCTTC.

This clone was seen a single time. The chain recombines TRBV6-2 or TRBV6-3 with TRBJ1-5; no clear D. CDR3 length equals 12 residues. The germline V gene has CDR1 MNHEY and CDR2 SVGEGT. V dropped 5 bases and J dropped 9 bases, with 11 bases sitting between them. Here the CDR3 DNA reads TGTGCCAGCAGTCCCTCTCTAGGGCCCCAGCATTTT. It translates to CASSPSLGPQHF.

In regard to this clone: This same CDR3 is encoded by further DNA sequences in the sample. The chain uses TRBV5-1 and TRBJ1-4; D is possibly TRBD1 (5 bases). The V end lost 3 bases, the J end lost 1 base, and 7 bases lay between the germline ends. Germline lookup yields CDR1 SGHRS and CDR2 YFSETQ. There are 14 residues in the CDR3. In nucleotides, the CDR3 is TGCGCCAGCAGCTCTCAGGGAACTAATGAAAAACTGTTTTTT. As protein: CASSSQGTNEKLFF.

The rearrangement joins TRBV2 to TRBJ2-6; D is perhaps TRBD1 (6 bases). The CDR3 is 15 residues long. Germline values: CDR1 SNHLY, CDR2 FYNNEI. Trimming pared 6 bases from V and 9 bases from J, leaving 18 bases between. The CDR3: CASRDPRQAINVLTF. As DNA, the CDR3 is TGTGCCAGCAGAGACCCACGACAGGCGATCAACGTCCTGACTTTC.

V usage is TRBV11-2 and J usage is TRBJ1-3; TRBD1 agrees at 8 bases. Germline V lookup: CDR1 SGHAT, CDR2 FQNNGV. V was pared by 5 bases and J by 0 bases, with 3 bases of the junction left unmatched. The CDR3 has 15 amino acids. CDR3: CASSQQGASGNTIYF. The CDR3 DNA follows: TGTGCCAGCAGCCAGCAGGGGGCCTCTGGAAACACCATATATTTT.

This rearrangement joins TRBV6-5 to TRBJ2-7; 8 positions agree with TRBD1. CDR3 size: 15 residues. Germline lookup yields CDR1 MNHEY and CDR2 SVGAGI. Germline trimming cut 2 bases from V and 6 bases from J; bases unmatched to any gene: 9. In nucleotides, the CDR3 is TGTGCCAGCAGTTACGCTCCCGGACAGGGCGGCGAGCAGTACTTC. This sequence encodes CASSYAPGQGGEQYF.